This T cell receptor beta chain was captured in a study of immune heterogeneity within non-small cell lung tumors. V lost 4 bases and J lost 0, with 13 bases in between. The CDR3 is made up of 15 amino acids. Germline-derived CDR1 and CDR2 are GTSNPN and SVGIG (reference sequence). In a multiplex PCR, 32 V and 13 J primers amplified TCR beta CDR3. MiXCR, run by TCRdb on the multiplex PCR reads, gives a single entry per CDR3 protein. The sample holds roughly 13,000 distinct CDR3 sequences, roughly 23% seen once. Bulk tumor genomic DNA (approximately 640 ng per sample) served as template. From each primary tumor, several far-apart biopsies were obtained during surgery. Their non-small cell lung cancer was newly diagnosed and untreated, and the patients underwent curative surgery. Donation came from patients with newly diagnosed non-small cell lung cancer who were having surgery with curative intent. This clonotype has just a few counts. Its antigen is undetermined.

Study-level points and caveats: Recurrence of the same dominant CDR3 beta clonotypes was seen across tumor sites within a patient, and site-unique high-frequency clones were present alongside them.

This chain joins TRBV30 and TRBJ2-4; D call uncertain. This clonotype originated in a man between 45 and 60 years old with non-small cell lung cancer. Material: lung tumor tissue. The CDR3 DNA is TGTGCCTGGACCGGAACGGAACTAGCCAAAAACATTCAGTACTTC. It yields the protein CAWTGTELAKNIQYF.